The clone carrying this TCR beta chain came up once. Those enrolled in Seattle joined during active infection and were followed longitudinally afterward. Looked up from germline, CDR1 is SEHNR and CDR2 is FQNEAQ (reference sequence). CDR3 length: 16 amino acids. Trimming removed 5 bases from V and 7 bases from J; junction bases left unmatched: 11. The data were obtained in a study of blood T cell repertoires in COVID-19. Study context: The cDNA or gDNA used as material had been derived from T cells, B-cell-depleted T cells, or PBMCs.

Authors' data handling: Amplification from reference gene primers served as the basis for estimated nucleated cell counts. Assay used: immunoSEQ multiplex PCR; TCRdb lists only in-frame clones, some missing. V and J calls and clone size follow that table, whereas D and trimming were derived from the DNA. The table has under 150,000 clones, 75% to 90% seen once; the top ten hold roughly 5%. The chain has TRBV7-9 and TRBJ1-4; TRBD1 agrees at 9 bases. The sample taken for sequencing was peripheral blood. The source is a woman aged 55-69 years with COVID-19, enrolled during active disease. The CDR3 sequence is CASSLYRWTGAEKLFF. In DNA form, the CDR3 reads TGTGCCAGCAGCCTATACCGTTGGACAGGGGCTGAAAAACTGTTTTTT.